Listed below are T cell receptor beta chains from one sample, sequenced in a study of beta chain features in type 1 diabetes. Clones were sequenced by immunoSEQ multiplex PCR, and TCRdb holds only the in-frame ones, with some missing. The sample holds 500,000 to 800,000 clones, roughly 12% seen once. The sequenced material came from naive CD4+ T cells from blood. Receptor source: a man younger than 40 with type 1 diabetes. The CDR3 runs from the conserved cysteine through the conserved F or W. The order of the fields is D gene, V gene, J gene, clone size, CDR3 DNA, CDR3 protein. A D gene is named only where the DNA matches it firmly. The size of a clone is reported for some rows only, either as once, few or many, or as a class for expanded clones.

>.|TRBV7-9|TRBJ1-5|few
TGTGCCAGCAGCTCTAAGGGGGGCCAGGATCAGCCCCAGCATTTT
CASSSKGGQDQPQHF
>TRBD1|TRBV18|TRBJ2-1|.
TGTGCCAGCTCAGGACAGGAGAGCTCCTACAATGAGCAGTTCTTC
CASSGQESSYNEQFF
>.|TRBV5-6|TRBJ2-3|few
TGTGCCAGCAGCTTGCTTTATTACCAAAGCACAGATACGCAGTATTTT
CASSLLYYQSTDTQYF
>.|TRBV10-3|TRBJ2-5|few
TGTGCCATCAGTGTGACAGGCCAAGAGACCCAGTACTTC
CAISVTGQETQYF
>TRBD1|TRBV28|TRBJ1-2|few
TGTGCCAGCCGTCTTCCAGGGGGAGGGGGCTACACCTTC
CASRLPGGGGYTF
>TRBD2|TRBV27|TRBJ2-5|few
TGTGCCAGCAGTATCACCGGGACTAAAGAGACCCAGTACTTC
CASSITGTKETQYF
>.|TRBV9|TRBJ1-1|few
TGTGCCAGTGCTCGGGGAGGCAACACTGAAGCTTTCTTT
CASARGGNTEAFF
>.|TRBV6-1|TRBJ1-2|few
TGTGCCAGCAGTGGACAGCCCTATGGCTACACCTTC
CASSGQPYGYTF
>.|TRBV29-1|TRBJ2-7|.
TGCAGCGCCAGCAGGTCGCTCGAGTCCTACGAGCAGTACTTC
CSASRSLESYEQYF
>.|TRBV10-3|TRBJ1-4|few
TGTGCCATCGACCCAGAAGATAATGAAAAACTGTTTTTT
CAIDPEDNEKLFF
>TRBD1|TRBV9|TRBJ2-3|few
TGTGCCAGCAGCGTAGCTCCGGGGCAGGGGGAGAGCCCAGATACGCAGTATTTT
CASSVAPGQGESPDTQYF
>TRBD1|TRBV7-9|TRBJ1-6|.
TGTGCCAGCAGCTCCTCTCGGGGACAGGGGAATTCACCCCTCCACTTT
CASSSSRGQGNSPLHF
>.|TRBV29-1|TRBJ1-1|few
TGCAGCGTTGCCACCGTTGGGATGAACACTGAAGCTTTCTTT
CSVATVGMNTEAFF
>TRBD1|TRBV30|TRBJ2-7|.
TGTGCCTGGAGAACTACAGGGGGCTACGAGCAGTACTTC
CAWRTTGGYEQYF
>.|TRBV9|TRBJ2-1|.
TGTGCCAGCAGCGTACTCAGACCCGGGGAACAGGGAGTAGTCAATGAGCAGTTCTTC
CASSVLRPGEQGVVNEQFF
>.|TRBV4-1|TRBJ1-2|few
TGCGCCAGCAGCCAAGCAAGGGGTTTAAACTATGGCTACACCTTC
CASSQARGLNYGYTF
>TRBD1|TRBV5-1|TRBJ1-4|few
TGCGCCAGCAGCTTGGGACAGGGGCATAATGAAAAACTGTTTTTT
CASSLGQGHNEKLFF
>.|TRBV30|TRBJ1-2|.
TGTGCCTGGAGTGTAGATTATGGCTACACCTTC
CAWSVDYGYTF
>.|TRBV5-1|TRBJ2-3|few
TGCGCCAGCAGCTTGGTTCAGGATCTGGCAGATACGCAGTATTTT
CASSLVQDLADTQYF
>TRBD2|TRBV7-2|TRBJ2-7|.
TGTGCCAGCAGCTTAGTTCTAGCGGGGGGAAACGAGCAGTACTTC
CASSLVLAGGNEQYF
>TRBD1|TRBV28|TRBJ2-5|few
TGTGCCAGCAGTCCCGGAAAAGGGGGCTTGGAGACCCAGTACTTC
CASSPGKGGLETQYF
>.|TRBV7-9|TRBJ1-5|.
TGTGCCAGCAGCCCTCTGGGCGGTTACGATCAGCCCCAGCATTTT
CASSPLGGYDQPQHF
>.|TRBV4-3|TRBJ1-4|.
TGCGCCAGCAGCCAAGATCCCCCAGGCTATGAGGTCGAAAAACTGTTTTTT
CASSQDPPGYEVEKLFF
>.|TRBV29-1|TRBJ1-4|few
TGCAGCGCTGCGCGGGGATTTAATGAAAAACTGTTTTTT
CSAARGFNEKLFF
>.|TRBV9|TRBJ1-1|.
TGTGCCAGCAGCGTAGGGGACCGGAGAGGCACTGAAGCTTTCTTT
CASSVGDRRGTEAFF
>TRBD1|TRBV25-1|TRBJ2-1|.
TGTGCCAGCGCTTACTCCAGGGGGTCTCCCCACAATGAGCAGTTCTTC
CASAYSRGSPHNEQFF